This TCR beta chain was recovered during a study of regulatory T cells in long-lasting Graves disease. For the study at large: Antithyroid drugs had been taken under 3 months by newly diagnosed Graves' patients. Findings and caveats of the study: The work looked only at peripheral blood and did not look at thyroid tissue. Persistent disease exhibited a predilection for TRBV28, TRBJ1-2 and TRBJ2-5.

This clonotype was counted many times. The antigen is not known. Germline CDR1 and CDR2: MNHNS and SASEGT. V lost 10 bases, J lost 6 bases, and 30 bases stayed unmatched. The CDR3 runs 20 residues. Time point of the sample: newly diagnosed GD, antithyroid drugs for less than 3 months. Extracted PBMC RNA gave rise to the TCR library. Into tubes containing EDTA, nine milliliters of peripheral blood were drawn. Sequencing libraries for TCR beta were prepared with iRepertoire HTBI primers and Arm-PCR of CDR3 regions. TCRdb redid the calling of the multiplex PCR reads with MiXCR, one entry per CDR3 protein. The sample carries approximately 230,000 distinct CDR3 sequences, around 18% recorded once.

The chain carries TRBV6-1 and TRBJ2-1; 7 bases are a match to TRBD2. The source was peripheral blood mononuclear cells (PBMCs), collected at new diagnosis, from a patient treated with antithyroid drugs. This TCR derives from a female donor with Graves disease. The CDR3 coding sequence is TGTGCCACCCGGGAACGGCGGAGGGGAGGGACCCCTACTACAGGCAATGAGCAGTTCTTC. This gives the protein CATRERRRGGTPTTGNEQFF.